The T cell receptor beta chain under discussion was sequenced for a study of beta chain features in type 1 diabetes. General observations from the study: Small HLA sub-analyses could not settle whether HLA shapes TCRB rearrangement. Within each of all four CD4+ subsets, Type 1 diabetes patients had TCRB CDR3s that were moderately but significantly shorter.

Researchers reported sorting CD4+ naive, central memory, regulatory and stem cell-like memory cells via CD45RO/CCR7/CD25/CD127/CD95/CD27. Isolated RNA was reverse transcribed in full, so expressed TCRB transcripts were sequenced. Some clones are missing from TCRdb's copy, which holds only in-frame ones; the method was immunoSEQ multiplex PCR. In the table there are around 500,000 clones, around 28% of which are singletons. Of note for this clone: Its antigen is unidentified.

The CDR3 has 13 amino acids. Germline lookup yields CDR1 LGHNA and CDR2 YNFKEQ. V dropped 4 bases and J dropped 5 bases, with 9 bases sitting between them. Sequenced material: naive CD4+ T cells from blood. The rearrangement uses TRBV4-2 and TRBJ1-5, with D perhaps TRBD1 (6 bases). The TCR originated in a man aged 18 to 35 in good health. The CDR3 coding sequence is TGTGCCAGCAGCCTCCCAGGGGATCAGCCCCAGCATTTT. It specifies CASSLPGDQPQHF.